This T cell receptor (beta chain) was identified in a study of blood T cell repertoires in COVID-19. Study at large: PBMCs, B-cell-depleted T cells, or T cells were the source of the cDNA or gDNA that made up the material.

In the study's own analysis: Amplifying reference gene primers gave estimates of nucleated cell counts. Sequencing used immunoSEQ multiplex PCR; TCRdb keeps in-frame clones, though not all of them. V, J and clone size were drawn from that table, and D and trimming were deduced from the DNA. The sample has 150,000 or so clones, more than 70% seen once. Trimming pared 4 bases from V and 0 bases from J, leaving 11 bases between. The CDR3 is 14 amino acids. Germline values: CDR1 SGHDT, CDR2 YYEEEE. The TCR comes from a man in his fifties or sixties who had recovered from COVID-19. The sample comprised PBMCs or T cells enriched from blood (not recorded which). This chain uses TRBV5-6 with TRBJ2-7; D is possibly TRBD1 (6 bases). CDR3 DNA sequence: TGTGCCAGCAGCACGGACAGTGACTCCTACGAGCAGTACTTC. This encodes CASSTDSDSYEQYF.